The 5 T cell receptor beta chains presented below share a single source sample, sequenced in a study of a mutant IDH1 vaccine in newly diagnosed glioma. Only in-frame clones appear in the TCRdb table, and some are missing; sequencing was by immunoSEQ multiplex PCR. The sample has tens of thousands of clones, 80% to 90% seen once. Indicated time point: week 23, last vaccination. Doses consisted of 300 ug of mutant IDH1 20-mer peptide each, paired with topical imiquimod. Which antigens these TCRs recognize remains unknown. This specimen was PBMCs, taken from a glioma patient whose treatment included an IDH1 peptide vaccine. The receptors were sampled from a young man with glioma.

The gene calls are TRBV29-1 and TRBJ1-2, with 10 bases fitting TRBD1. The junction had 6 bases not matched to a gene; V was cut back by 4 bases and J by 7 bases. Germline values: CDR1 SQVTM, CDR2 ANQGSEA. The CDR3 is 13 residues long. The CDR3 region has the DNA TGCAGCGTTGCTGACAGGGGGCTTAGTGGCTACACCTTC. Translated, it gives CSVADRGLSGYTF.

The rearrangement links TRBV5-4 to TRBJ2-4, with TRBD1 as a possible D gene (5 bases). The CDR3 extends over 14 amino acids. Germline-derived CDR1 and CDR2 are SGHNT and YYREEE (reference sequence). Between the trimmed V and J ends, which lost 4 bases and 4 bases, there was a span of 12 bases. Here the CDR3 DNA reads TGTGCCAGCAGCGTAGGACACCTGAAAAACATTCAGTACTTC. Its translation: CASSVGHLKNIQYF. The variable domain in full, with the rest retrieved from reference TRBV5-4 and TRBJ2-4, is ETGVTQSPTHLIKTRGQQVTLRCSSQSGHNTVSWYQQALGQGPQFIFQYYREEENGRGNFPPRFSGLQFPNYSSELNVNALELDDSALYLCASSVGHLKNIQYFGAGTRLSVL.

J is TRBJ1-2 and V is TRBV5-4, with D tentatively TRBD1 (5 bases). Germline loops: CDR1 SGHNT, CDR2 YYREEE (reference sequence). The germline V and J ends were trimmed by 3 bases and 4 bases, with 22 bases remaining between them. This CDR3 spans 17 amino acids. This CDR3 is CASSSPPPGKGSYGYTF. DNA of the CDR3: TGTGCCAGCAGCTCACCACCCCCTGGGAAGGGGAGCTATGGCTACACCTTC.

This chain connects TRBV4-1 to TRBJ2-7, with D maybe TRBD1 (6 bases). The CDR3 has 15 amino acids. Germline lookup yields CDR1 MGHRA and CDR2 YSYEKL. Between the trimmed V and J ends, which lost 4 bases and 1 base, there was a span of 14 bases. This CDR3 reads CASSPGTSNSYEQYF. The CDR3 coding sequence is TGCGCCAGCAGCCCTGGGACATCGAATTCCTACGAGCAGTACTTC.

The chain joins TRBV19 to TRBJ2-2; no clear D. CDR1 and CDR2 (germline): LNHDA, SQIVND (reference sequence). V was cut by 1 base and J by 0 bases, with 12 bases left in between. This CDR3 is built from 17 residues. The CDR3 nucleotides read TGTGCCAGTAGTATAGTCGGAAAAATCGCGAACACCGGGGAGCTGTTTTTT. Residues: CASSIVGKIANTGELFF.